This T cell receptor (beta chain) was identified during a study of blood T cell repertoires in COVID-19. The overall study: Researchers got acute and convalescent COVID-19 samples from the United States, Italy and Spain.

The CDR3 sequence is 14 residues long. Per germline, CDR1 MNHEY and CDR2 SVGAGI. V lost 6 bases and J lost 0, with 12 bases in between. Some clones are missing from TCRdb's copy, which holds only in-frame ones; the method was immunoSEQ multiplex PCR. The sample includes about 300,000 clones, around 90% of them seen just once. Participants were aged about 18 to 100 years from some 24 US areas. V and J are TRBV6-5 and TRBJ2-7; possibly TRBD1 for D (5 bases). The TCR was taken from a woman aged 18-35 years with acute COVID-19. Sequenced: PBMCs or T cells enriched from blood (not recorded which). CDR3 in amino acids: CASRGREGSYEQYF. The CDR3 DNA is TGTGCCAGCAGGGGCAGGGAAGGCTCCTACGAGCAGTACTTC.